This T cell receptor beta chain stems from a study of T-cell memory formation after mild COVID-19. General study results and limits: Most CD4+ clones that shrank were in CM and EM, while CD8+ ones turned up in EMRA. The appearance of some responding clones in pre-infection memory suggested that cross-reactive memory joined. Clones that contracted from day 15 to 85 had balanced CD4/CD8; later expanders were CD4+ biased.

TCRdb ran MiXCR on the 5' RACE reads and lists one entry per CDR3 protein. The sample gives about 600,000 distinct CDR3 sequences, approximately 21% of which show up once; under 8.5% is in the top ten. V lost 5 bases and J 0 bases, leaving 16 bases between the germline ends. Germline loops: CDR1 SEHNR, CDR2 FQNEAQ (reference sequence). There are 16 residues in the CDR3. Points on this clonotype: The antigen remains unidentified.

The chain has TRBV7-9 and TRBJ1-2, with D possibly TRBD1 on 5 matching bases. The clonotype comes from an adult woman who had mild COVID-19 (a few samples of this study predate the infection). Cell type and time point are not known. The sample consisted of PBMCs or a T cell subset sorted from them (not recorded which). CDR3 residues: CASSPRGSFPNYGYTF. In DNA form, the CDR3 reads TGTGCCAGCAGCCCCCGGGGGTCGTTCCCTAACTATGGCTACACCTTC.